This T cell receptor (beta chain) came from a study of shared clonotypes between healthy human individuals. As to this clone: Its antigen remains unidentified.

TCRdb keeps only in-frame clones here, not all; method: immunoSEQ multiplex PCR. The sample consists of around 2,000,000 clones, about 95% of them appearing once. Study results and limitations: Naive subsets typically showed greater estimated richness than memory subsets. It was anticipated that sequencing depth would influence how many clonotypes donors shared.

In germline, CDR1 is MNHEY, CDR2 SMNVEV (reference sequence). V gave up 5 bases and J gave up 9 bases, with 13 bases separating them. CDR3 size: 12 residues. Terminally differentiated effector memory CD45RA+ cells were excluded from the naive CD8 cells, which were CD45RO-negative and positively selected for CCR7. HIV-negative, healthy adults without recent acute infections or vaccinations were the donors. Specimen: naive CD8+ T cells sorted from blood. This chain uses TRBV27 with TRBJ1-1; D gene uncertain. The receptor comes from a man younger than 35 in good health. This chain's CDR3 is CASSPLPGKAFF. CDR3 DNA sequence: TGTGCCAGCAGTCCCCTCCCCGGGAAAGCTTTCTTT.